This TCR beta chain was recorded in a study of shared clonotypes between healthy human individuals. Negatively enriched CD4+ T cells were divided by CD45RA into naive and memory. Assay used: immunoSEQ multiplex PCR; TCRdb lists only in-frame clones, some missing. The data show roughly 500,000 clones, with 90% to 96% seen just once and 0.06% held by the top ten. Germline trimming cut 0 bases from V and 8 bases from J; bases unmatched to any gene: 6. Germline V gene data show CDR1 as SGHDT and CDR2 as YYEEEE. The CDR3 runs 14 residues. The TCR sequence derives from a woman aged 25 to 45 in good health. The chain has TRBV5-6 and TRBJ2-3, with TRBD1 matching over 7 bases. Sequencing input: naive CD4+ T cells sorted from blood. Indicated subset: CD45RA+ positively selected. The CDR3 nucleotides are TGTGCCAGCAGCTTGGATGGACAGGCAGTTACGCAGTATTTT. Residues: CASSLDGQAVTQYF.